This T cell receptor (beta chain) was retrieved from a study of regulatory T cells in long-lasting Graves disease. Whole-study results and caveats: Favored usage of TRBV28, TRBJ1-2 and TRBJ2-5 was recorded in persistent disease.

TCR beta libraries were built with iRepertoire HTBI primers and Arm-PCR of CDR3 regions. In the study's own analysis: The identification of about 68 TRBV and 11 to 15 TRBJ segments was made across samples. TCRdb re-called the multiplex PCR reads with MiXCR, one entry per CDR3 protein. The V and J calls reflect TCRdb's pipeline rather than the authors' work. Of around 420,000 distinct CDR3 sequences in the sample, roughly a sixth were seen once. In its sample, this clonotype was seen many times. Its matching antigen is unknown. Time point specified: newly diagnosed GD, antithyroid drugs for less than 3 months. Generation of the TCR library employed RNA extracted from PBMCs. Those enrolled as patients came out of an endocrinology department in Xi'an, China. V lost 0 bases and J lost 4, with 8 bases in between. This CDR3 has 14 amino acids. Per the germline V gene, CDR1 is WSHSY and CDR2 is SAAADI.

The rearrangement joins TRBV10-2 to TRBJ2-3; no firm D call. The sequencing here drew on peripheral blood mononuclear cells (PBMCs), taken at new diagnosis, from a patient treated with antithyroid drugs. The source is a female donor with Graves disease. The CDR3 loop reads CASSESVAADTQYF. The CDR3 DNA reads as TGCGCCAGCAGTGAGTCGGTAGCTGCAGATACGCAGTATTTT.